The rows below give T cell receptor beta chains drawn from one sample of a study of cytomegalovirus exposure and HLA in healthy donors. TCRdb's copy holds only in-frame clones and misses some; the assay was immunoSEQ multiplex PCR. The sample has about 130,000 clones, around 8.5% seen once. Input material: PBMCs. The receptors stem from a man aged 40-49 years in good health and CMV-seronegative. Each CDR3 is given with its conserved first and last residue. A D gene is named only where the DNA matches it firmly. Rows may omit the clone size; those that give it use once, few, many or a size class.

D: TRBD1; size: -; J: TRBJ2-7; length: 18; V: TRBV4-1; CDR3: CASSQVGTTGFLSYEQYF; DNA: TGCGCCAGCAGTCAAGTTGGAACGACAGGGTTTCTCTCCTACGAGCAGTACTTC
D: -; size: -; J: TRBJ1-5; length: 15; V: TRBV10-3; CDR3: CAISESGQNNQPQHF; DNA: TGTGCCATCAGTGAGTCCGGACAGAACAATCAGCCCCAGCATTTT
D: TRBD1; size: few; J: TRBJ2-1; length: 14; V: TRBV7-2; CDR3: CASSLETGNNEQFF; DNA: TGTGCCAGCAGCTTAGAGACAGGGAACAATGAGCAGTTCTTC
D: -; size: -; J: TRBJ2-1; length: 15; V: TRBV7-6; CDR3: CASSVGGTPHNEQFF; DNA: TGTGCCAGCAGCGTAGGGGGGACACCTCACAATGAGCAGTTCTTC
D: -; size: few; J: TRBJ1-1; length: 14; V: TRBV6-4; CDR3: CASSDSNRNTEAFF; DNA: TGTGCCAGCAGTGACTCGAACAGGAACACTGAAGCTTTCTTT
D: -; size: many; J: TRBJ1-2; length: 15; V: TRBV4-3; CDR3: CASSQEGQGGNGYTF; DNA: TGCGCCAGCAGCCAAGAAGGGCAGGGAGGAAATGGCTACACCTTC
D: -; size: -; J: TRBJ1-1; length: 16; V: TRBV6-6; CDR3: CASSNRPEVSGGEAFF; DNA: TGTGCCAGCAGCAACCGACCGGAGGTCTCGGGCGGTGAAGCTTTCTTT
D: -; size: few; J: TRBJ2-1; length: 11; V: TRBV29-1; CDR3: CSVTGTNEQFF; DNA: TGCAGCGTTACAGGGACAAATGAGCAGTTCTTC
D: -; size: -; J: TRBJ2-5; length: 15; V: TRBV5-4; CDR3: CASSLVQAPQETQYF; DNA: TGTGCCAGCAGCTTGGTGCAGGCCCCCCAAGAGACCCAGTACTTC
D: TRBD1; size: few; J: TRBJ1-5; length: 15; V: TRBV7-2; CDR3: CASSLATGPHQPQHF; DNA: TGTGCCAGCAGCTTAGCGACAGGGCCGCATCAGCCCCAGCATTTT
D: -; size: -; J: TRBJ1-5; length: 13; V: TRBV27; CDR3: CARSFSLNQPQHF; DNA: TGTGCCAGAAGTTTCTCGTTAAATCAGCCCCAGCATTTT
D: TRBD1; size: -; J: TRBJ2-7; length: 14; V: TRBV10-3; CDR3: CAIRGGGTGYEQYF; DNA: TGTGCCATCAGGGGGGGTGGGACAGGCTACGAGCAGTACTTC
D: -; size: few; J: TRBJ1-4; length: 14; V: TRBV6-1; CDR3: CASSPGLLNEKLFF; DNA: TGTGCCAGCAGTCCCGGTCTTTTAAATGAAAAACTGTTTTTT
D: TRBD2; size: -; J: TRBJ2-3; length: 16; V: TRBV7-3; CDR3: CASSSGLAGGTDTQYF; DNA: TGTGCCAGCAGCAGTGGACTAGCGGGGGGCACAGATACGCAGTATTTT
D: -; size: -; J: TRBJ2-6; length: 17; V: TRBV29-1; CDR3: CSVEDLARDSGANVLTF; DNA: TGCAGCGTTGAAGACCTCGCGAGGGACTCTGGGGCCAACGTCCTGACTTTC
D: TRBD1; size: -; J: TRBJ2-1; length: 16; V: TRBV11-3; CDR3: CASSRRSGQGDNEQFF; DNA: TGTGCCAGCAGCCGGAGGTCGGGACAGGGGGACAATGAGCAGTTCTTC
D: TRBD2; size: few; J: TRBJ2-7; length: 18; V: TRBV4-2; CDR3: CASSQGYPGLAGGYEQYF; DNA: TGTGCCAGCAGCCAAGGTTACCCGGGACTAGCGGGGGGCTACGAGCAGTACTTC
D: -; size: -; J: TRBJ2-1; length: 12; V: TRBV7-6; CDR3: CASSLGNNEQFF; DNA: TGTGCCAGCAGCTTAGGTAACAATGAGCAGTTCTTC
D: TRBD1; size: -; J: TRBJ2-3; length: 17; V: TRBV19; CDR3: CASSIAPGQGRSDTQYF; DNA: TGTGCCAGTAGCATCGCCCCGGGACAGGGTCGCTCAGATACGCAGTATTTT
D: TRBD1; size: -; J: TRBJ2-1; length: 14; V: TRBV27; CDR3: CASSLVGGDNEQFF; DNA: TGTGCCAGCTCCTTAGTAGGGGGCGACAATGAGCAGTTCTTC
D: -; size: -; J: TRBJ2-7; length: 12; V: TRBV6-1; CDR3: CASSDSTYEQYF; DNA: TGTGCCAGCTCAGACAGTACTTACGAGCAGTACTTC
D: -; size: -; J: TRBJ1-3; length: 12; V: TRBV30; CDR3: CAWSPTRGTIYF; DNA: TGTGCCTGGAGCCCGACAAGGGGCACCATATATTTT
D: TRBD1; size: few; J: TRBJ1-2; length: 15; V: TRBV5-1; CDR3: CASSLEDRVIRGYTF; DNA: TGCGCCAGCAGCTTGGAGGACAGGGTAATACGAGGCTACACCTTC
D: TRBD1; size: -; J: TRBJ1-6; length: 14; V: TRBV6-1; CDR3: CASSRDRVDSPLHF; DNA: TGTGCCAGCAGCCGGGACAGGGTTGATTCACCCCTCCACTTT
D: TRBD2; size: few; J: TRBJ2-5; length: 17; V: TRBV30; CDR3: CAASGGAITIGKETQYF; DNA: TGTGCCGCTAGCGGGGGGGCCATTACTATAGGGAAAGAGACCCAGTACTTC
D: TRBD1; size: -; J: TRBJ1-3; length: 15; V: TRBV5-1; CDR3: CASSWDRGSGNTIYF; DNA: TGCGCCAGCAGCTGGGACAGGGGATCTGGAAACACCATATATTTT
D: -; size: -; J: TRBJ2-7; length: 12; V: TRBV7-9; CDR3: CASSFEFHEQYF; DNA: TGTGCCAGCAGCTTCGAGTTCCACGAGCAGTACTTC
D: -; size: few; J: TRBJ1-2; length: 12; V: TRBV27; CDR3: CASRDRSYGYTF; DNA: TGTGCCAGTCGCGACAGGAGCTATGGCTACACCTTC
D: TRBD1; size: -; J: TRBJ2-3; length: 16; V: TRBV5-1; CDR3: CASSLATGSSTDTQYF; DNA: TGCGCCAGCAGCTTGGCGACAGGGTCTAGCACAGATACGCAGTATTTT
D: -; size: -; J: TRBJ2-6; length: 14; V: TRBV9; CDR3: CASSASSGANVLTF; DNA: TGTGCCAGCAGCGCCAGCTCTGGGGCCAACGTCCTGACTTTC
D: TRBD1; size: -; J: TRBJ1-3; length: 16; V: TRBV9; CDR3: CASSVAIGTGGDTIYF; DNA: TGTGCCAGCAGCGTAGCTATCGGGACAGGAGGGGACACCATATATTTT
D: -; size: -; J: TRBJ1-2; length: 13; V: TRBV30; CDR3: CAWRLGGADGYTF; DNA: TGTGCCTGGAGGCTAGGGGGGGCGGATGGCTACACCTTC
D: TRBD1; size: few; J: TRBJ2-7; length: 13; V: TRBV6-5; CDR3: CASSRGTGHEQYF; DNA: TGTGCCAGCAGTCGCGGGACAGGTCACGAGCAGTACTTC
D: TRBD1; size: few; J: TRBJ2-7; length: 12; V: TRBV25-1; CDR3: CASLGQVHEQYF; DNA: TGTGCCAGCTTAGGACAGGTTCACGAGCAGTACTTC
D: TRBD2; size: -; J: TRBJ2-3; length: 15; V: TRBV19; CDR3: CASSIAGVSTDTQYF; DNA: TGTGCCAGTAGTATTGCGGGGGTTAGCACAGATACGCAGTATTTT
D: -; size: -; J: TRBJ2-3; length: 14; V: TRBV25-1; CDR3: CASSGRGNTDTQYF; DNA: TGTGCCAGCAGCGGACGGGGAAACACAGATACGCAGTATTTT
D: -; size: -; J: TRBJ2-1; length: 13; V: TRBV6-5; CDR3: CASSNRGGNEQFF; DNA: TGTGCCAGCAGTAACCGAGGGGGCAATGAGCAGTTCTTC
D: TRBD1; size: few; J: TRBJ2-1; length: 15; V: TRBV11-3; CDR3: CASSAAGGFDNEQFF; DNA: TGTGCCAGCAGCGCTGCAGGGGGCTTCGACAATGAGCAGTTCTTC
D: -; size: -; J: TRBJ2-7; length: 15; V: TRBV28; CDR3: CASSFRGKRSYEQYF; DNA: TGTGCCAGCAGTTTCCGCGGTAAGCGGTCCTACGAGCAGTACTTC
D: TRBD1; size: few; J: TRBJ1-2; length: 17; V: TRBV7-2; CDR3: CASSLGGTGRVNYGYTF; DNA: TGTGCCAGCAGCTTAGGAGGGACAGGAAGAGTTAACTATGGCTACACCTTC
D: -; size: -; J: TRBJ2-2; length: 15; V: TRBV19; CDR3: CASSRTVLNTGELFF; DNA: TGTGCCAGTAGTAGGACAGTCCTGAACACCGGGGAGCTGTTTTTT
D: -; size: few; J: TRBJ2-7; length: 11; V: TRBV6-5; CDR3: CASRQDYEQYF; DNA: TGTGCCAGCAGACAGGATTACGAGCAGTACTTC
D: -; size: many; J: TRBJ2-3; length: 13; V: TRBV19; CDR3: CASSVSGEDTQYF; DNA: TGTGCCAGTAGTGTCTCCGGGGAAGATACGCAGTATTTT
D: -; size: -; J: TRBJ1-1; length: 15; V: TRBV6-1; CDR3: CASSDWATRNTEAFF; DNA: TGTGCCAGCAGTGACTGGGCGACTAGGAACACTGAAGCTTTCTTT
D: -; size: -; J: TRBJ2-1; length: 14; V: TRBV21-1; CDR3: CASTGDSNYNEQFF; DNA: TGTGCCAGCACCGGGGACTCCAACTACAATGAGCAGTTCTTC
D: -; size: -; J: TRBJ2-7; length: 15; V: TRBV10-3; CDR3: CAINKGLSSSYEQYF; DNA: TGTGCCATCAATAAAGGACTCTCGAGCTCCTACGAGCAGTACTTC
D: -; size: -; J: TRBJ1-2; length: 11; V: TRBV5-1; CDR3: CASGRDYGYTF; DNA: TGCGCCAGCGGTCGGGACTATGGCTACACCTTC
D: TRBD1; size: -; J: TRBJ1-5; length: 16; V: TRBV7-9; CDR3: CASSLAGTGGNQPQHF; DNA: TGTGCCAGCAGCTTAGCCGGGACAGGGGGCAATCAGCCCCAGCATTTT
D: -; size: -; J: TRBJ2-1; length: 14; V: TRBV5-1; CDR3: CASSSGGNYNEQFF; DNA: TGCGCCAGCAGTTCTGGCGGGAACTACAATGAGCAGTTCTTC
D: -; size: few; J: TRBJ2-7; length: 15; V: TRBV7-9; CDR3: CASSSTGGGPYEQYF; DNA: TGTGCCAGCAGCTCCACAGGGGGGGGACCCTACGAGCAGTACTTC
D: -; size: few; J: TRBJ1-5; length: 12; V: TRBV5-6; CDR3: CASSSGIQPQHF; DNA: TGTGCCAGCAGCTCAGGGATCCAGCCCCAGCATTTT
D: -; size: -; J: TRBJ1-2; length: 14; V: TRBV7-9; CDR3: CASSPQGGRNGYTF; DNA: TGTGCCAGCAGCCCCCAGGGAGGGAGGAATGGCTACACCTTC
D: -; size: few; J: TRBJ1-3; length: 15; V: TRBV5-1; CDR3: CASSLVAGGGNTIYF; DNA: TGCGCCAGCAGCTTGGTCGCCGGGGGTGGAAACACCATATATTTT
D: -; size: few; J: TRBJ1-6; length: 15; V: TRBV21-1; CDR3: CASSVRDRTYSPLHF; DNA: TGTGCCAGCAGCGTCCGGGACAGGACATATTCACCCCTCCACTTT
D: -; size: -; J: TRBJ2-3; length: 19; V: TRBV30; CDR3: CAWSSGNQFDRSVTDTQYF; DNA: TGTGCCTGGAGTTCGGGGAATCAATTTGACCGATCGGTAACAGATACGCAGTATTTT